This T cell receptor (beta chain) came from a study of tumor-infiltrating lymphocytes in primary liver carcinoma. Turning to the study itself: Yields of productive TCRbeta reads ranged from roughly 3.5 to 7.13 million per sample and were similar across tissue types.

A remark on this clonotype: A read error may explain this, as a much larger clone is one base away.

In addition to blood RNA drawn from unsorted whole blood, germline DNA was extracted. A primer in the constant region served to generate TCR beta cDNA from 450 to 600 ng of total RNA. Generation of the TCR beta libraries relied on three nested multiplex PCR rounds using slightly modified ARM-PCR. TCRdb reprocessed the multiplex PCR reads with MiXCR, giving one entry per CDR3 protein. The data contain some 190,000 distinct CDR3 sequences, 50% to 75% of them singletons. The specimen sequenced was peripheral blood. This sequence was found in a man aged 40-50 years with primary liver carcinoma and hepatitis B virus infection.

CDR3 bases: TGCAGCGTCTCCTCCGGGGCGAACACTGAAGCTTTCTTT. It is translated as CSVSSGANTEAFF. The chain couples TRBV29-1 to TRBJ1-1; tentative D call: TRBD1 (5 bases). The CDR3 totals 13 residues. Germline V gene lookup returns CDR1 SQVTM and CDR2 ANQGSEA. Deletions cut 6 bases from V and 1 base from J, with 12 bases between.